Below, 30 T cell receptor beta chains from the same sample are listed, as sequenced in a study of blood T cell repertoires in COVID-19. The data were produced by immunoSEQ multiplex PCR, yet TCRdb's version contains in-frame clones alone and is incomplete. The table has 150,000 to 200,000 clones, less than 85% seen once. Sequenced input: PBMCs or T cells enriched from blood (not recorded which). The receptors originated from a middle-aged man who had recovered from COVID-19.

The J gene is TRBJ2-2, the V gene TRBV7-9; TRBD1 is a possible D gene (6 bases). V was pared by 5 bases and J by 1 base, with 20 bases between. This CDR3 contains 18 residues. The germline V gene encodes CDR1 SEHNR and CDR2 FQNEAQ (reference sequence). The CDR3 DNA is TGTGCCAGCAGCCGCAAGGTTGGGGCAGGGGTGAACACCGGGGAGCTGTTTTTT. This encodes CASSRKVGAGVNTGELFF. Filled out from reference TRBV7-9 and TRBJ2-2, the complete variable domain reads DTGVSQNPRHKITKRGQNVTFRCDPISEHNRLYWYRQTLGQGPEFLTYFQNEAQLEKSRLLSDRFSAERPKGSFSTLEIQRTEQGDSAMYLCASSRKVGAGVNTGELFFGEGSRLTVL.

This chain connects TRBV18 to TRBJ1-1, with a tentative D call TRBD1 (6 bases). CDR1 and CDR2 (germline): KGHSH, LQKENI. Trimming pared 3 bases from V and 1 base from J, leaving 9 bases between. CDR3 size: 14 residues. In nucleotides, the CDR3 is TGTGCCAGCTCACCCCAACAGGGGAACACTGAAGCTTTCTTT. Protein sequence: CASSPQQGNTEAFF.

This chain joins TRBV3-1 (or the pseudogene TRBV3-2) and TRBJ2-3, with D maybe TRBD2 (5 bases). V was trimmed by 8 bases and J by 5 bases, leaving 17 bases between them. CDR3 length: 14 amino acids. Per the germline V gene, CDR1 is LGHDT and CDR2 is YNNKEL (reference sequence). CDR3 protein: CASGITRTKDTQYF. CDR3 coding DNA: TGTGCCAGCGGGATCACTAGAACAAAAGATACGCAGTATTTT.

This chain joins TRBV5-4 and TRBJ1-2; the D gene is possibly TRBD1 (6 bases). The CDR3 covers 13 residues. Trimming stripped 4 bases from V and 2 bases from J, with 9 bases between. Germline-derived CDR1 and CDR2 are SGHNT and YYREEE (reference sequence). The DNA of the CDR3 is TGTGCCAGCAGCGTGGACAGCAACTATGGCTACACCTTC. Translation gives CASSVDSNYGYTF. Full variable domain (remainder filled in from reference TRBV5-4 and TRBJ1-2): ETGVTQSPTHLIKTRGQQVTLRCSSQSGHNTVSWYQQALGQGPQFIFQYYREEENGRGNFPPRFSGLQFPNYSSELNVNALELDDSALYLCASSVDSNYGYTFGSGTRLTVV.

V and J are TRBV6-6 and TRBJ1-6; D remains unclear. The V gene's germline CDR1 is MNHNY and CDR2 SVGAGI (reference sequence). CDR3 size: 16 residues. V lost 0 bases and J lost 7, with 13 bases in between. The CDR3 bases are TGTGCCAGCAGTTACTCCCCCGAGGTTCCCAATTCACCCCTCCACTTT. It yields the protein CASSYSPEVPNSPLHF.

Comment on this clone: The junction departs from the called germline gene at one end, perhaps through a read error. The rearrangement links TRBV30 to TRBJ2-7; D unresolved. The length of the CDR3 is 12 residues. Germline values: CDR1 GTSNPN, CDR2 SVGIG (reference sequence). The CDR3 loop reads CAWSMSSHEQYF. Here the CDR3 DNA reads TGTGCCTGGAGTATGTCCTCCCACGAGCAGTACTTC.

J is TRBJ1-2 and V is TRBV19, with 7 positions matching TRBD1. Germline V gene data show CDR1 as LNHDA and CDR2 as SQIVND (reference sequence). The CDR3 runs 15 residues. The J segment lost 2 bases and the V segment lost 3 bases, leaving 6 bases of the junction unmatched. The CDR3 reads CASSIRRTGNYGYTF. In DNA, the CDR3 is TGTGCCAGTAGTATTCGGCGGACAGGAAACTATGGCTACACCTTC.

The chain carries TRBV2 and TRBJ2-5, with D perhaps matching TRBD2 (5 bases). CDR1 is SNHLY, CDR2 FYNNEI, per germline. V shed 3 bases and J shed 2 bases, with 7 bases lying between them. The CDR3 runs 13 residues. The CDR3 DNA reads TGTGCCAGCAGTGAGGGCGGGCAAGAGACCCAGTACTTC. Residues: CASSEGGQETQYF.

This chain connects TRBV19 to TRBJ1-5, with 11 bases lining up with TRBD1. From germline, CDR1 is LNHDA and CDR2 SQIVND (reference sequence). Germline trimming cut 5 bases from V and 6 bases from J; bases unmatched to any gene: 9. This CDR3 region has 16 residues. As DNA, the CDR3 is TGTGCCAGTAGTTTAGCCGGGACAGGGGGGAGTCAGCCCCAGCATTTT. It translates to CASSLAGTGGSQPQHF.

This clone was counted only a few times. The chain employs TRBV11-2 and TRBJ2-7; 8 nucleotides agree with TRBD2. CDR3 size: 17 residues. Germline V gives CDR1 SGHAT, CDR2 FQNNGV. J gave up 0 bases and V 5 bases, and 12 bases lay outside the gene matches. Here the CDR3 reads CASSLRAAAGGSYEQYF. The CDR3 bases are TGTGCCAGCAGCCTCAGGGCGGCGGCGGGGGGCTCCTACGAGCAGTACTTC.

The chain has TRBV6-5 and TRBJ1-6; the D gene is possibly TRBD1 (5 bases). V was trimmed by 0 bases and J by 10 bases, leaving 7 bases between them. The CDR3 spans 13 residues. Germline loops: CDR1 MNHEY, CDR2 SVGAGI. The CDR3 loop is CASSYSGVSPLHF. The CDR3 DNA follows: TGTGCCAGCAGTTACTCAGGGGTATCACCCCTCCACTTT.

The CDR3 coding sequence is TGTGCCAGCAGCCAAGACAGGGTCGCAAAAGGGGACACTGAAGCTTTCTTT. Translation: CASSQDRVAKGDTEAFF. The rearrangement links TRBV7-8 to TRBJ1-1; the match to TRBD1 covers 7 bases. This CDR3 is built from 17 residues. V lost 5 bases to trimming and J lost 3 bases; unmatched junction nucleotides: 15. Germline CDR1 SGHVS, CDR2 FQNEAQ.

The gene calls are TRBV7-9 and TRBJ1-6; perhaps TRBD1 as D (5 bases). Germline lookup yields CDR1 SEHNR and CDR2 FQNEAQ (reference sequence). V dropped 1 base and J dropped 10 bases, with 11 bases sitting between them. This CDR3 region has 14 residues. Here the CDR3 reads CASSLGDGGSPLHF. The DNA for the CDR3 is TGTGCCAGCAGCTTAGGGGACGGGGGATCACCCCTCCACTTT.

V and J are TRBV21-1 and TRBJ1-2; the table names TRBD1, a call not compared with the DNA. TRBV21-1 is a documented pseudogene. There are 14 residues in the CDR3. Here the CDR3 reads CASKRQGIGYGYTF. DNA for the CDR3: TGTGCCAGCAAAAGACAGGGGATCGGCTATGGCTACACCTTC.

The genes are TRBV4-1 and TRBJ1-1; D might be TRBD1 (5 bases). Between the trimmed V and J ends, which lost 1 base and 6 bases, there was a span of 9 bases. This CDR3 contains 13 residues. The germline V gene has CDR1 MGHRA and CDR2 YSYEKL. CDR3 coding DNA: TGCGCCAGCAGCCAAGGGAGGGGAGCTGAAGCTTTCTTT. Its protein is CASSQGRGAEAFF.

CDR3 amino acids: CASYLSTFTEAFF. DNA of the CDR3: TGTGCCAGCTACCTCTCTACGTTTACTGAAGCTTTCTTT. This rearrangement joins TRBV7-9 to TRBJ1-1, with D unclear. V gave up 8 bases and J gave up 5 bases, with 15 bases separating them. The V gene's germline CDR1 is SEHNR and CDR2 FQNEAQ (reference sequence). CDR3 length: 13 residues.

This chain links TRBV3-1 (or the pseudogene TRBV3-2) with TRBJ1-1, with no clear D. This CDR3 has 11 residues. Germline V gene lookup returns CDR1 LGHDT and CDR2 YNNKEL (reference sequence). V dropped 8 bases and J dropped 6 bases, with 10 bases sitting between them. The CDR3 loop reads CASWEGSEAFF. In DNA form, the CDR3 reads TGTGCCAGCTGGGAGGGATCTGAAGCTTTCTTT.

The chain employs TRBV7-8 and TRBJ2-1; TRBD1 agrees at 8 bases. The length of the CDR3 is 15 residues. V trimming: 5 bases; J trimming: 2 bases; junction bases outside the gene matches: 5. Germline assignment: CDR1 SGHVS and CDR2 FQNEAQ. The CDR3 loop is CASSPRTGTYNEQFF. The DNA for the CDR3 is TGTGCCAGCAGCCCCCGGACAGGGACCTACAATGAGCAGTTCTTC. Variable domain in full (rest from reference TRBV7-8 and TRBJ2-1): GAGVSQSPRYKVAKRGQDVALRCDPISGHVSLFWYQQALGQGPEFLTYFQNEAQLDKSGLPSDRFFAERPEGSVSTLKIQRTQQEDSAVYLCASSPRTGTYNEQFFGPGTRLTVL.

This sequence joins TRBV5-1 and TRBJ2-3, with D uncertain. V was pared by 5 bases and J by 4 bases, with 8 bases between. The CDR3 totals 12 residues. Looked up from germline, CDR1 is SGHRS and CDR2 is YFSETQ. This CDR3 reads CASRLWSDTQYF. The CDR3 DNA follows: TGCGCCAGCAGACTTTGGTCAGATACGCAGTATTTT.

The chain combines TRBV6-2 or TRBV6-3 with TRBJ1-4, with D tentatively TRBD1 (5 bases). The germline V gene encodes CDR1 MNHEY and CDR2 SVGEGT. V shed 5 bases and J shed 3 bases, with 16 bases lying between them. This CDR3 has 16 residues. The CDR3 sequence is CASSLTTRGANEKLFF. CDR3 nucleotide sequence: TGTGCCAGCAGTCTCACTACCCGGGGGGCTAATGAAAAACTGTTTTTT.

J is TRBJ2-1 and V is TRBV7-9; D is unclear. The CDR3 totals 11 residues. V gave up 5 bases and J gave up 7 bases, with 6 bases separating them. The germline V gene has CDR1 SEHNR and CDR2 FQNEAQ (reference sequence). CDR3 nucleotides: TGTGCCAGCAGCCCTAAAAATGAGCAGTTCTTC. Its translation: CASSPKNEQFF.

The CDR3 reads CASSNRRPGGDEQYF. DNA of the CDR3: TGTGCCAGCAGCAACCGGCGGCCAGGGGGCGACGAGCAGTACTTC. The chain recombines TRBV7-8 with TRBJ2-7; 8 bases map to TRBD1. This CDR3 has 15 amino acids. The germline gives CDR1 SGHVS, CDR2 FQNEAQ. Losses at the gene ends were 5 bases for V and 5 bases for J; bases not matched to a gene: 11.

This chain connects TRBV19 to TRBJ1-1; D uncertain. Per germline, CDR1 LNHDA and CDR2 SQIVND (reference sequence). Trimming pared 1 base from V and 6 bases from J, leaving 3 bases between. CDR3 length: 11 amino acids. The CDR3 DNA follows: TGTGCCAGTAGTATAGGGCCTGAAGCTTTCTTT. Protein sequence: CASSIGPEAFF.

The chain recombines TRBV4-1 with TRBJ1-2; D may be TRBD1 (6 bases). Germline V CDR1 and CDR2: MGHRA, YSYEKL. This CDR3 has 13 amino acids. V was clipped by 4 bases and J by 4 bases, with 10 bases between them. In DNA, the CDR3 is TGCGCCAGCAGCCTGGGGGCCCGCTATGGCTACACCTTC. This codes for CASSLGARYGYTF.

Details on this clone: Within the sample, other DNA sequences also encode this same CDR3. V is TRBV30 and J is TRBJ1-5, with TRBD1 as a possible D gene (6 bases). V lost 0 bases and J 2 bases, leaving 8 bases between the germline ends. CDR3 length equals 14 residues. In germline, CDR1 is GTSNPN, CDR2 SVGIG (reference sequence). DNA for the CDR3: TGTGCCTGGAGTGTGAAGGGGGGCAATCAGCCCCAGCATTTT. This codes for CAWSVKGGNQPQHF.

This chain joins TRBV19 and TRBJ2-1, with TRBD2 identical over 10 bases. Germline lookup yields CDR1 LNHDA and CDR2 SQIVND (reference sequence). V shed 7 bases, J shed 4 bases, and the junction held 4 bases outside the gene matches. This CDR3 comprises 14 residues. CDR3: CASTLGLAYNEQFF. The CDR3 bases are TGTGCCAGTACTCTGGGACTAGCGTACAATGAGCAGTTCTTC.

This chain uses TRBV6-5 with TRBJ2-4; D not certain. V was cut by 2 bases and J by 0 bases, with 11 bases left in between. The CDR3 is made up of 16 amino acids. Germline V lookup: CDR1 MNHEY, CDR2 SVGAGI. The DNA of the CDR3 is TGTGCCAGCAGTTACGGCCAGGCACTAGCCAAAAACATTCAGTACTTC. Its protein product is CASSYGQALAKNIQYF.

The chain joins TRBV12-5 to TRBJ1-5; D not certain. The CDR3 has 14 residues. V lost 6 bases, J lost 1 base, and 10 bases lay in between. The germline CDR1 and CDR2 sequences are LGHNT and FRNRAP. CDR3: CASGYRTSNQPQHF. The CDR3 DNA sequence: TGTGCTAGTGGCTACAGAACCAGCAATCAGCCCCAGCATTTT. Using reference TRBV12-5 and TRBJ1-5 for the parts outside the CDR3, the full variable domain is DARVTQTPRHKVTEMGQEVTMRCQPILGHNTVFWYRQTMMQGLELLAYFRNRAPLDDSGMPKDRFSAEMPDATLATLKIQPSEPRDSAVYFCASGYRTSNQPQHFGDGTRLSIL.

V and J are TRBV7-9 and TRBJ1-5; 8 bases fit TRBD1. Germline V lookup: CDR1 SEHNR, CDR2 FQNEAQ (reference sequence). CDR3 length equals 14 residues. Trimming cost V 5 bases and J 5 bases; bases outside gene matches: 5. CDR3: CASSRTGPHQPQHF. Written as DNA, the CDR3 is TGTGCCAGCAGCAGGACAGGGCCCCATCAGCCCCAGCATTTT.

This sequence joins TRBV4-1 and TRBJ2-1, with 12 bases fitting TRBD2. V shed 0 bases, J shed 7 bases, and the junction held 7 bases outside the gene matches. The length of the CDR3 is 17 residues. Germline V gene sequence: CDR1 MGHRA, CDR2 YSYEKL. The CDR3 DNA follows: TGCGCCAGCAGCCAAGACCCTAGCGGGGGGGGGTGGAATGAGCAGTTCTTC. This gives the protein CASSQDPSGGGWNEQFF.